These 14 T cell receptor beta chains share one sample of origin, sequenced in a study of T cell repertoires in cytomegalovirus infection. These receptors have no identified antigens. TCRdb re-analysed the reads in MiXCR, keeping a single row per CDR3 protein. The sample gives roughly 570,000 distinct CDR3 sequences, about 39% of which show up once; roughly 50% is in the top ten. The material sequenced was cultured PBMCs, taken from culture after CMV antigen stimulation. Receptors originate from a human donor in good health (CMV status not recorded). Some clones in this sample may be carry-over from other donors' samples.

This clonotype has more than one count but fewer than ten. DNA for the CDR3: TGTGCCAGCAGTTTAAGGGTAGGGGTGAGTGGGGCCAACGTCCTGACTTTC. This codes for CASSLRVGVSGANVLTF. V is TRBV28 and J is TRBJ2-6; the D gene is possibly TRBD1 (5 bases). Per the germline V gene, CDR1 is MDHEN and CDR2 is SYDVKM. The ends were cut back, 2 bases at V and 3 bases at J, with 14 bases in the middle. CDR3 size: 17 residues.

The chain carries TRBV4-1 and TRBJ2-3; perhaps D is TRBD1 or TRBD2 (6 bases each). The CDR3 has 17 amino acids. Germline lookup yields CDR1 MGHRA and CDR2 YSYEKL. V dropped 3 bases and J dropped 4 bases, with 20 bases sitting between them. The CDR3 DNA sequence: TGCGCCAGCAGCCACCCCGGAAGAGGGGGGCGGGCAGATACGCAGTATTTT. It encodes CASSHPGRGGRADTQYF.

The chain employs TRBV27 and TRBJ2-1, with 7 bases fitting TRBD2. V shed 2 bases, J shed 3 bases, and the junction held 7 bases outside the gene matches. Germline lookup yields CDR1 MNHEY and CDR2 SMNVEV (reference sequence). CDR3 length equals 16 residues. The CDR3 here is CASSLPRAGFYNEQFF. CDR3 in DNA: TGTGCCAGCAGTTTACCTAGAGCGGGGTTCTACAATGAGCAGTTCTTC.

Only a few counts were recorded for this clonotype. This chain uses TRBV7-8 with TRBJ2-7; the D gene is possibly TRBD2 (6 bases). Trimming removed 1 base from V and 10 bases from J, with 17 bases in between. Germline CDR1 reads SGHVS; CDR2 reads FQNEAQ. The CDR3 extends over 14 amino acids. CDR3 loop: CASSLGVSGAIQYF. The CDR3 DNA sequence: TGTGCCAGCAGCTTAGGGGTTAGCGGTGCAATCCAGTACTTC.

This rearrangement joins TRBV19 to TRBJ2-2; D is ambiguous. The CDR3 is 12 amino acids. Looked up from germline, CDR1 is LNHDA and CDR2 is SQIVND (reference sequence). The V end was cut by 4 bases, the J end by 6 bases, with 6 bases between. CDR3 in amino acids: CASSTLPGELFF. The CDR3, as DNA: TGTGCCAGTAGTACTCTACCCGGGGAGCTGTTTTTT. Combining the CDR3 with reference TRBV19 and TRBJ2-2 gives the whole variable domain DGGITQSPKYLFRKEGQNVTLSCEQNLNHDAMYWYRQDPGQGLRLIYYSQIVNDFQKGDIAEGYSVSREKKESFPLTVTSAQKNPTAFYLCASSTLPGELFFGEGSRLTVL.

V usage is TRBV7-2 and J usage is TRBJ1-4; D is possibly TRBD1 (5 bases). This CDR3 has 16 amino acids. Per the germline V gene, CDR1 is SGHTA and CDR2 is FQGNSA. Trimming removed 2 bases at V and 8 bases at J, with 18 bases between. The CDR3 spells CASSLLLPGSSEKLFF. The CDR3 nucleotides are TGTGCCAGCAGCTTATTATTGCCAGGGTCGTCGGAAAAACTGTTTTTT. Full variable domain (rest looked up from reference TRBV7-2 and TRBJ1-4): GAGVSQSPSNKVTEKGKDVELRCDPISGHTALYWYRQSLGQGLEFLIYFQGNSAPDKSGLPSDRFSAERTGGSVSTLTIQRTQQEDSAVYLCASSLLLPGSSEKLFFGSGTQLSVL.

This clonotype has a single count. The chain recombines TRBV30 with TRBJ2-1; D gene unclear. CDR3 length: 13 residues. CDR1 GTSNPN and CDR2 SVGIG come from the germline V gene (reference sequence). V lost 5 bases and J 0 bases, leaving 8 bases between the germline ends. The CDR3 is CAWSLSSYNEQFF. The CDR3 DNA reads as TGTGCCTGGTCACTGAGCTCCTACAATGAGCAGTTCTTC. The full variable domain, its missing parts supplied by reference TRBV30 and TRBJ2-1, is SQTIHQWPATLVQPVGSPLSLECTVEGTSNPNLYWYRQAAGRGLQLLFYSVGIGQISSEVPQNLSASRPQDRQFILSSKKLLLSDSGFYLCAWSLSSYNEQFFGPGTRLTVL.

This clonotype was detected a few times. The chain uses TRBV12-3 or TRBV12-4 and TRBJ2-3; 7 bases line up with TRBD1. The CDR3 is 14 amino acids. V trimming: 5 bases; J trimming: 2 bases; junction bases outside the gene matches: 4. CDR3 DNA sequence: TGTGCCAGCAGTCCACAGGGGAACACAGATACGCAGTATTTT. Translating gives CASSPQGNTDTQYF.

The rearrangement links TRBV4-1 to TRBJ1-5; a possible D gene is TRBD1 (6 bases). CDR3 length: 15 amino acids. Trimming removed 0 bases at V and 2 bases at J, with 8 bases between. Looked up from germline, CDR1 is MGHRA and CDR2 is YSYEKL. CDR3 bases: TGCGCCAGCAGCCAAGATCCAGGGGGCAATCAGCCCCAGCATTTT. It is translated as CASSQDPGGNQPQHF.

The V gene is TRBV12-5, the J gene TRBJ2-3; D not certain. CDR1 and CDR2 from the germline V gene are LGHNT and FRNRAP. V lost 3 bases, J lost 0 bases, and 16 bases lay in between. This CDR3 region has 17 residues. The CDR3 nucleotides read TGTGCTAGTGGTTTCGTACCGGACGGATCTAGCACAGATACGCAGTATTTT. It codes for CASGFVPDGSSTDTQYF. The full variable domain, rest sourced from reference TRBV12-5 and TRBJ2-3, is DARVTQTPRHKVTEMGQEVTMRCQPILGHNTVFWYRQTMMQGLELLAYFRNRAPLDDSGMPKDRFSAEMPDATLATLKIQPSEPRDSAVYFCASGFVPDGSSTDTQYFGPGTRLTVL.

The V call is TRBV7-6, the J call TRBJ2-3; D gene unclear. The CDR3 covers 14 residues. Germline lookup yields CDR1 SGHVS and CDR2 FNYEAQ. The V and J ends lost 5 bases and 5 bases respectively, with 14 bases between them. CDR3 residues: CASSVRESRDTQYF. As DNA, the CDR3 is TGTGCCAGCAGCGTCCGTGAGAGTCGAGATACGCAGTATTTT.

The chain recombines TRBV12-3 or TRBV12-4 with TRBJ2-1, with TRBD2 matching over 9 bases. V trimming: 8 bases; J trimming: 2 bases; junction bases outside the gene matches: 4. The CDR3 spans 14 residues. CDR3 DNA sequence: TGTGCCAGCGGGCTAGCGGGGACCTACAATGAGCAGTTCTTC. This encodes CASGLAGTYNEQFF.

This clonotype has more than one count but fewer than ten. V gene TRBV7-6 combines with J gene TRBJ1-6, with unresolved D. CDR1 and CDR2 (germline): SGHVS, FNYEAQ. The ends were cut back, 0 bases at V and 10 bases at J, with 10 bases in the middle. CDR3 length equals 14 residues. DNA for the CDR3: TGTGCCAGCAGCTTAGCTGGGTTCGGCTCACCCCTCCACTTT. It specifies CASSLAGFGSPLHF.

This clonotype was seen only once. CDR3 coding DNA: TGTGCCAGTAGTACCCCCGACAGCTACAATGAGCAGTTCTTC. It is translated as CASSTPDSYNEQFF. The chain combines TRBV19 with TRBJ2-1, with D possibly matching TRBD1 (5 bases). Germline V gives CDR1 LNHDA, CDR2 SQIVND (reference sequence). The V end lost 4 bases, the J end lost 3 bases, and 10 bases lay between the germline ends. This CDR3 has 14 residues.